This TCR beta chain was retrieved from a study of cytomegalovirus exposure and HLA in healthy donors. Study-level information: There were roughly 120 million unique TCR beta sequences, drawn from approximately 190 million T cells, in an earlier analysis. Regarding the study as a whole: A later analysis reportedly found fewer N-insertions in an Asian-associated ancestry cluster than the approximately 700-donor mean.

J gave up 5 bases and V 6 bases, and 7 bases lay outside the gene matches. Germline V gene lookup returns CDR1 MNHNS and CDR2 SASEGT. The CDR3 loop spans 15 amino acids. In its sample, this clone was seen once. Its antigen is undetermined. 13 Jbeta primers and 60 Vbeta primers were used for the PCR. Some clones are missing from TCRdb's copy, which holds only in-frame ones; the method was immunoSEQ multiplex PCR. The sample consists of 150,000 to 200,000 clones, approximately 81% of them appearing once. The sequenced sample consisted of PBMCs. J is TRBJ1-3 and V is TRBV6-1, with 10 bases lining up with TRBD1. This sequence was found in a woman between 50 and 59 years old in good health and CMV-seronegative. The CDR3 region has the DNA TGTGCCAGCAGAGGGACAGGGGAACTCAGAAACACCATATATTTT. Translated: CASRGTGELRNTIYF.